The 2 T cell receptor beta chains below come from one sample, sequenced in a study of T cells after yellow fever vaccination. TCRdb redid the calling of the 5' RACE reads with MiXCR, one entry per CDR3 protein. This table has 300,000 to 450,000 distinct CDR3 sequences, around 6.5% appearing once. Sequenced here: PBMCs, sampled 5 days after the yellow fever booster vaccination. The receptors here all came from a man under 40 who received the YFV17D yellow fever vaccine.

The J gene is TRBJ2-7, the V gene TRBV6-2 or TRBV6-3; no firm D call. The germline V gene encodes CDR1 MNHEY and CDR2 SVGEGT. V was cut by 7 bases and J by 4 bases, with 20 bases left in between. This CDR3 region has 15 residues. CDR3 residues: CASTERASLGYEQYF. CDR3 nucleotides: TGTGCCAGCACCGAAAGGGCTTCTCTAGGATACGAGCAGTACTTC.

The V and J genes are TRBV5-5 and TRBJ2-3, with D uncertain. Trimming shortened V by 1 base and J by 5 bases, and 5 bases separated the two germline ends. CDR3 size: 12 residues. From germline, CDR1 is SGHKS and CDR2 YYEKEE (reference sequence). CDR3 loop: CASSLPRDTQYF. The CDR3 DNA reads as TGTGCCAGCAGCTTGCCGCGAGATACGCAGTATTTT.